A single sample is the source of the 22 T cell receptor beta chains below, sequenced in a study of cytomegalovirus exposure and HLA in healthy donors. The PCR was carried out with 60 Vbeta primers and 13 Jbeta primers. The assay was immunoSEQ multiplex PCR, and TCRdb's table has in-frame clones only and misses some. The sample gives about 100,000 clones, 73% of which show up once; approximately 3.5% is in the top ten. Input material: PBMCs. Every receptor here comes from a man aged 35-49 years in good health and CMV-seronegative.

V gene TRBV4-2 combines with J gene TRBJ1-3; no clear D. V gave up 5 bases and J gave up 2 bases, with 13 bases separating them. Germline CDR1 is LGHNA and CDR2 is YNFKEQ. The CDR3 has 15 residues. CDR3 region: CASSAYAGTGNTIYF. DNA of the CDR3: TGTGCCAGCAGCGCCTACGCCGGGACTGGAAACACCATATATTTT.

This clone was detected a few times. The V and J genes are TRBV5-4 and TRBJ1-2; tentative D call: TRBD1 (6 bases). The germline V gene has CDR1 SGHNT and CDR2 YYREEE (reference sequence). Trimming stripped 4 bases from V and 2 bases from J, with 9 bases between. The CDR3 consists of 13 residues. CDR3 bases: TGTGCCAGCAGCCCAGACAGGAACTATGGCTACACCTTC. Translating gives CASSPDRNYGYTF.

The CDR3 here is CAISELGPYSYEQYF. The CDR3, as DNA: TGTGCCATCAGTGAGTTGGGCCCTTACTCCTACGAGCAGTACTTC. The V and J genes are TRBV10-3 and TRBJ2-7; no clear D. The CDR3 has 15 residues. V dropped 1 base and J dropped 0 bases, with 10 bases sitting between them. Germline CDR1 and CDR2: ENHRY and SYGVKD.

The J gene is TRBJ1-5, the V gene TRBV5-4; 7 positions agree with TRBD1. Unmatched junction bases numbered 2, after V lost 4 bases and J lost 4 bases. CDR1 SGHNT and CDR2 YYREEE come from the germline V gene (reference sequence). The CDR3 has 13 residues. The CDR3 DNA reads TGTGCCAGCAGCGGGGACAGAAATCAGCCCCAGCATTTT. Translation gives CASSGDRNQPQHF.

This clone was seen a handful of times. V and J are TRBV7-6 and TRBJ1-1, with D tentatively TRBD1 (6 bases). Germline V CDR1 and CDR2: SGHVS, FNYEAQ. This CDR3 has 15 residues. V was cut by 1 base and J by 2 bases, with 11 bases left in between. The CDR3 coding sequence is TGTGCCAGCAGCTTAGTGGGCAGGGGAAACACTGAAGCTTTCTTT. Translation: CASSLVGRGNTEAFF.

This chain links TRBV5-1 with TRBJ2-5; 12 bases agree with TRBD2. Germline assignment: CDR1 SGHRS and CDR2 YFSETQ. The CDR3 loop spans 16 amino acids. The V segment lost 4 bases and the J segment 4 bases; nucleotides outside the gene matches: 8. The CDR3 coding sequence is TGCGCCAGCAGCCTCCCTAGCGGGGGGGCCTTAGAGACCCAGTACTTC. As protein: CASSLPSGGALETQYF.

The chain has TRBV28 and TRBJ1-1, with D tentatively TRBD1 (5 bases). Trimming removed 6 bases at V and 7 bases at J, with 15 bases between. The CDR3 runs to 13 residues. Germline V CDR1 and CDR2: MDHEN, SYDVKM. The CDR3 is CASSPLRQFEAFF. CDR3 DNA sequence: TGTGCCAGCAGCCCGCTACGACAGTTTGAAGCTTTCTTT.

This chain uses TRBV7-2 with TRBJ1-5; 9 bases map to TRBD1. Germline CDR1 reads SGHTA; CDR2 reads FQGNSA. This CDR3 has 16 amino acids. The junction had 3 bases not matched to a gene; V was cut back by 0 bases and J by 3 bases. In DNA, the CDR3 is TGTGCCAGCAGCTTAGCACACAGGGGGCTCAATCAGCCCCAGCATTTT. It specifies CASSLAHRGLNQPQHF. The entire variable domain, with the rest obtained from reference TRBV7-2 and TRBJ1-5, is as follows: GAGVSQSPSNKVTEKGKDVELRCDPISGHTALYWYRQSLGQGLEFLIYFQGNSAPDKSGLPSDRFSAERTGGSVSTLTIQRTQQEDSAVYLCASSLAHRGLNQPQHFGDGTRLSIL.

V usage is TRBV30 and J usage is TRBJ2-7, with D perhaps TRBD2 (5 bases). Per the germline V gene, CDR1 is GTSNPN and CDR2 is SVGIG (reference sequence). V was clipped by 3 bases and J by 0 bases, with 12 bases between them. The CDR3 is made up of 14 amino acids. DNA for the CDR3: TGTGCCTGGAGAAGAAGAGGGTACTCCTACGAGCAGTACGTC. Encoded protein: CAWRRRGYSYEQYV.

The chain is built from TRBV5-1 and TRBJ2-1, with TRBD1 matching 7 bases. Trimming at V came to 4 bases and at J to 5 bases, leaving 9 bases not matched to a gene. The CDR3 spans 15 residues. Germline V CDR1 and CDR2: SGHRS, YFSETQ. The CDR3 loop reads CASSRLTGLDNEQFF. Here the CDR3 DNA reads TGCGCCAGCAGCCGGTTGACAGGGCTCGACAATGAGCAGTTCTTC.

The V and J genes are TRBV2 and TRBJ1-4; tentative D call: TRBD1 (6 bases). Germline V gene lookup returns CDR1 SNHLY and CDR2 FYNNEI. This CDR3 is built from 19 residues. Trimming removed 2 bases at V and 4 bases at J, with 23 bases between. CDR3 loop: CASSETHRWGLNSNEKLFF. CDR3 coding DNA: TGTGCCAGCAGTGAAACCCACAGGTGGGGGCTGAATAGTAATGAAAAACTGTTTTTT.

The V gene is TRBV30, the J gene TRBJ2-3, with D unclear. Germline V gene data show CDR1 as GTSNPN and CDR2 as SVGIG (reference sequence). Between the trimmed V and J ends, which lost 6 bases and 5 bases, there was a span of 15 bases. This CDR3 is built from 13 residues. The CDR3 DNA reads as TGTGCCTGCCATCTATCTTTTGGAGATACGCAGTATTTT. Translating gives CACHLSFGDTQYF.

V and J are TRBV5-4 and TRBJ1-2; 9 bases map to TRBD1. V was pared by 4 bases and J by 3 bases, with 4 bases of the junction left unmatched. Germline CDR1 reads SGHNT; CDR2 reads YYREEE (reference sequence). This CDR3 spans 14 amino acids. The CDR3 DNA is TGTGCCAGCAGCACAGGGGGCCGCGACTATGGCTACACCTTC. Amino acid sequence: CASSTGGRDYGYTF.

The chain employs TRBV7-7 and TRBJ2-3; TRBD1 matches 7 bases. V gave up 5 bases and J gave up 1 base; unmatched junction bases: 3. CDR1 is SSHAT and CDR2 is FNYEAQ in the germline V gene (reference sequence). CDR3 length: 14 amino acids. Here the CDR3 DNA reads TGTGCCAGCAGCCCGGACAGGCGCACAGATACGCAGTATTTT. This gives the protein CASSPDRRTDTQYF. The complete variable domain, with remaining parts taken from reference TRBV7-7 and TRBJ2-3, reads GAGVSQSPRYKVTKRGQDVTLRCDPISSHATLYWYQQALGQGPEFLTYFNYEAQPDKSGLPSDRFSAERPEGSISTLTIQRTEQRDSAMYRCASSPDRRTDTQYFGPGTRLTVL.

V gene TRBV7-2 combines with J gene TRBJ2-5, with 11 bases matching TRBD2. Per the germline V gene, CDR1 is SGHTA and CDR2 is FQGNSA. The CDR3 consists of 16 residues. V gave up 2 bases and J gave up 5 bases; unmatched junction bases: 7. CDR3 loop: CASSLFTSGGGETQYF. CDR3 bases: TGTGCCAGCAGCTTATTTACTAGCGGGGGAGGTGAGACCCAGTACTTC.

V and J are TRBV5-1 and TRBJ1-3, with 9 bases fitting TRBD1. Trimming at V came to 4 bases and at J to 4 bases, leaving 12 bases not matched to a gene. The length of the CDR3 is 17 residues. Germline CDR1 is SGHRS and CDR2 is YFSETQ. CDR3 in amino acids: CASSTLGQGFSGNTIYF. CDR3 DNA: TGCGCCAGCAGCACCCTGGGACAGGGTTTCTCGGGAAACACCATATATTTT. Drawing the rest from reference TRBV5-1 and TRBJ1-3, the complete variable domain is KAGVTQTPRYLIKTRGQQVTLSCSPISGHRSVSWYQQTPGQGLQFLFEYFSETQRNKGNFPGRFSGRQFSNSRSEMNVSTLELGDSALYLCASSTLGQGFSGNTIYFGEGSWLTVV.

This chain links TRBV11-2 with TRBJ2-4; TRBD2 matches 7 bases. V was pared by 1 base and J by 7 bases, with 1 base of the junction left unmatched. Germline CDR1 and CDR2: SGHAT and FQNNGV. This CDR3 is built from 13 residues. Here the CDR3 reads CASSLGTSNIQYF. In DNA form, the CDR3 reads TGTGCCAGCAGCTTAGGGACTAGTAACATTCAGTACTTC.

The rearrangement joins TRBV4-1 to TRBJ2-7; 10 bases match TRBD2. Germline CDR1 and CDR2: MGHRA and YSYEKL. The CDR3 is made up of 15 amino acids. The V gene end was trimmed by 0 bases and the J gene end by 2 bases; junction bases not matched to a gene: 1. The CDR3 here is CASSQDLAGAYEQYF. The CDR3 DNA follows: TGCGCCAGCAGCCAAGACCTAGCGGGGGCCTACGAGCAGTACTTC.

This clone was counted between two and nine times. This rearrangement joins TRBV29-1 to TRBJ1-6, with 9 nucleotides matching TRBD1. This CDR3 region has 14 residues. Germline lookup yields CDR1 SQVTM and CDR2 ANQGSEA. V dropped 8 bases and J dropped 7; count of bases not matched to a gene: 9. Here the CDR3 reads CSRQGGVWNSPLHF. The DNA of the CDR3 is TGCAGCAGACAGGGGGGAGTGTGGAATTCACCCCTCCACTTT.

The chain links TRBV13 to TRBJ1-1, with TRBD1 matching 7 bases. The J segment lost 1 base and the V segment lost 5 bases, leaving 10 bases of the junction unmatched. The CDR3 extends over 16 amino acids. Germline values: CDR1 PRHDT, CDR2 FYEKMQ (reference sequence). The CDR3 DNA sequence: TGTGCCAGCAGCCCGACGGGGGACAGCCCGAACACTGAAGCTTTCTTT. This codes for CASSPTGDSPNTEAFF.

The CDR3 reads CASSQTSGRNQETQYF. Here the CDR3 DNA reads TGTGCCAGTAGTCAGACTAGCGGGCGCAATCAAGAGACCCAGTACTTC. J is TRBJ2-5 and V is TRBV19; 10 bases match TRBD2. Germline V gene sequence: CDR1 LNHDA, CDR2 SQIVND (reference sequence). The CDR3 sequence is 16 residues long. V shed 5 bases and J 2 bases; nucleotides not matched to a gene: 8.

V is TRBV14 and J is TRBJ1-2, with 9 bases matching TRBD1. The V segment lost 3 bases and the J segment 6 bases; nucleotides outside the gene matches: 8. The germline CDR1 and CDR2 sequences are SGHDN and FVKESK. This CDR3 has 15 residues. The CDR3 DNA reads TGTGCCAGCAGCCAGTTTACAGGGGGCAGGGATGGCTACACCTTC. Translated, it gives CASSQFTGGRDGYTF.